The 21 T cell receptor beta chains presented below share a single source sample, sequenced in a study of Ad26.COV2.S vaccination and SARS-CoV-2 variants. Measured with immunoSEQ multiplex PCR; TCRdb has only the in-frame clones, and not every one. The sample has roughly 300,000 clones, 86% seen once. Treatment denoted: some 20 received Ad26.COV2.S at low or high dose, single or two shots; about 5 received placebo; per-sample allocation not given. Samples were taken on day 63 after the first vaccine or placebo injection. Sample: peripheral blood, taken in a trial of Ad26.COV2.S vaccine versus placebo. The origin of the receptors is a person between 18 and 65 years old who received the Ad26.COV2.S COVID-19 vaccine or a placebo.

The chain recombines TRBV18 with TRBJ1-1; 7 positions match TRBD1. The V gene's germline CDR1 is KGHSH and CDR2 LQKENI. The V and J ends lost 3 bases and 11 bases, in that order; junction bases with no gene match: 12. CDR3 size: 14 residues. The CDR3: CASSPPGTARNAFF. The CDR3 DNA is TGTGCCAGCTCACCCCCGGGGACAGCTAGGAACGCTTTCTTT.

The chain combines TRBV28 with TRBJ2-3; 10 positions match TRBD2. Germline values: CDR1 MDHEN, CDR2 SYDVKM. V gave up 4 bases and J gave up 2 bases; unmatched junction bases: 6. This CDR3 has 16 amino acids. CDR3 in DNA: TGTGCCAGCAGTTGGTCTAGCGGGAGACCCACAGATACGCAGTATTTT. This gives the protein CASSWSSGRPTDTQYF.

The chain carries TRBV14 and TRBJ2-7, with D perhaps matching TRBD1 (5 bases). CDR1 is SGHDN, CDR2 FVKESK, per germline. V was clipped by 2 bases and J by 5 bases, with 10 bases between them. This CDR3 spans 13 amino acids. The CDR3 DNA is TGTGCCAGCAGCCAATTGGGCAGGGACGAGCAGTACTTC. Its protein product is CASSQLGRDEQYF. The whole variable domain, filled in from reference TRBV14 and TRBJ2-7, reads EAGVTQFPSHSVIEKGQTVTLRCDPISGHDNLYWYRRVMGKEIKFLLHFVKESKQDESGMPNNRFLAERTGGTYSTLKVQPAELEDSGVYFCASSQLGRDEQYFGPGTRLTVT.

This chain links TRBV7-3 with TRBJ2-7; 12 nucleotides align to TRBD2. The trim removed 5 bases at V and 4 bases at J, leaving 12 bases unmatched. The length of the CDR3 is 17 residues. The germline CDR1 and CDR2 sequences are SGHTA and FQGTGA. This CDR3 is CASSPRGGTSGSYEQYF. The CDR3 DNA reads as TGTGCCAGCAGCCCAAGGGGCGGGACTAGCGGGTCATACGAGCAGTACTTC.

The chain employs TRBV19 and TRBJ1-1; D is possibly TRBD1 (5 bases). The CDR3 has 14 residues. Germline V gene lookup returns CDR1 LNHDA and CDR2 SQIVND (reference sequence). V dropped 6 bases and J dropped 1 base, with 12 bases sitting between them. The CDR3 DNA sequence: TGTGCCAGTAGGTCCCGGGGGGAGAACACTGAAGCTTTCTTT. It translates to CASRSRGENTEAFF. The entire variable domain, with the rest obtained from reference TRBV19 and TRBJ1-1, is as follows: DGGITQSPKYLFRKEGQNVTLSCEQNLNHDAMYWYRQDPGQGLRLIYYSQIVNDFQKGDIAEGYSVSREKKESFPLTVTSAQKNPTAFYLCASRSRGENTEAFFGQGTRLTVV.

This chain joins TRBV27 and TRBJ1-5, with 11 bases identical to TRBD1. Germline lookup yields CDR1 MNHEY and CDR2 SMNVEV (reference sequence). V was clipped by 4 bases and J by 0 bases; unmatched bases: 2. This CDR3 spans 16 amino acids. CDR3 sequence: CASSSGTGGSNQPQHF. In nucleotides, the CDR3 is TGTGCCAGCAGTTCCGGGACAGGGGGTAGCAATCAGCCCCAGCATTTT.

The chain carries TRBV5-5 and TRBJ1-1; 10 nucleotides align to TRBD1. The CDR3 runs 17 residues. In germline, CDR1 is SGHKS, CDR2 YYEKEE (reference sequence). The ends lost 2 bases at V and 0 bases at J; junction bases unmatched: 7. Here the CDR3 DNA reads TGTGCCAGCAGCTTTGCGGGACAGGGGACCATGAACACTGAAGCTTTCTTT. As protein: CASSFAGQGTMNTEAFF.

This chain links TRBV6-2 or TRBV6-3 with TRBJ1-2; weak D call: TRBD1 (5 bases). The CDR3 has 13 amino acids. Between the trimmed V and J ends, which lost 6 bases and 3 bases, there was a span of 11 bases. The germline gives CDR1 MNHEY, CDR2 SVGEGT. CDR3 loop: CASSSGTDYGYTF. CDR3 DNA sequence: TGTGCCAGCAGCTCCGGGACGGACTATGGCTACACCTTC.

This chain connects TRBV4-2 to TRBJ2-2, with 7 bases that match TRBD1. The CDR3 runs to 17 residues. CDR1 and CDR2 (germline): LGHNA, YNFKEQ. After removal of 2 bases from V and 0 bases from J, the junction contained 6 bases not matched to a gene. CDR3 sequence reads: CASSQYRDSANTGELFF. The DNA for the CDR3 is TGTGCCAGCAGCCAATATAGGGACAGCGCGAACACCGGGGAGCTGTTTTTT.

The chain combines TRBV5-1 with TRBJ1-5, with D perhaps matching TRBD1 (5 bases). The CDR3 length is 14 residues. Germline values: CDR1 SGHRS, CDR2 YFSETQ. The V end was cut by 0 bases, the J end by 6 bases, with 10 bases between. The CDR3 DNA follows: TGCGCCAGCAGCTTGGTGGGGGGAGGTCAGCCCCAGCATTTT. Protein: CASSLVGGGQPQHF.

This clone was seen only once. The chain combines TRBV18 with TRBJ2-4; 9 nucleotides line up with TRBD1. Germline V CDR1 and CDR2: KGHSH, LQKENI. V shed 3 bases, J shed 8 bases, and the junction held 5 bases outside the gene matches. This CDR3 spans 14 amino acids. The CDR3 nucleotides read TGTGCCAGCTCACCCGGACAGGGGCCGGACATTCAGTACTTC. Protein: CASSPGQGPDIQYF.

The chain carries TRBV2 and TRBJ1-1; D uncertain. Germline-derived CDR1 and CDR2 are SNHLY and FYNNEI. The CDR3 runs 11 residues. The V and J ends lost 6 bases and 1 base respectively, with 3 bases between them. The CDR3 protein is CASRANTEAFF. CDR3 DNA: TGTGCCAGCAGGGCGAACACTGAAGCTTTCTTT.

The chain carries TRBV28 and TRBJ2-7; 8 bases match TRBD1. The CDR3 totals 17 residues. Trimming cost V 0 bases and J 6 bases; bases outside gene matches: 13. Germline CDR1 is MDHEN and CDR2 is SYDVKM. CDR3 DNA sequence: TGTGCCAGCAGTTTATGGGGCAGGACAGGGTTATTCGCCGAGCAGTACTTC. Protein sequence: CASSLWGRTGLFAEQYF.

This clone has just one count. The chain couples TRBV3-1 (or the pseudogene TRBV3-2) to TRBJ1-6; tentative D call: TRBD1 (6 bases). This CDR3 comprises 15 residues. The V gene lost 4 bases and the J gene lost 10 bases, with 17 bases spanning the gap. Per germline, CDR1 LGHDT and CDR2 YNNKEL (reference sequence). CDR3 nucleotides: TGTGCCAGCAGCCCGACAACCGCAGGGGACTCACCCCTCCACTTT. It is translated as CASSPTTAGDSPLHF.

As to this clone: This same CDR3 is encoded by further DNA sequences in the sample. The CDR3 region is CASSLVRETQYF. The CDR3 DNA follows: TGCGCCAGCAGCTTGGTTAGGGAGACCCAGTACTTC. The chain uses TRBV5-1 and TRBJ2-5; the D is unclear. The V end was cut by 0 bases, the J end by 5 bases, with 5 bases between. The CDR3 is made up of 12 amino acids. Germline loops: CDR1 SGHRS, CDR2 YFSETQ. The entire variable domain, with the rest obtained from reference TRBV5-1 and TRBJ2-5, is as follows: KAGVTQTPRYLIKTRGQQVTLSCSPISGHRSVSWYQQTPGQGLQFLFEYFSETQRNKGNFPGRFSGRQFSNSRSEMNVSTLELGDSALYLCASSLVRETQYFGPGTRLLVL.

The chain links TRBV4-1 to TRBJ1-1; D uncertain. This CDR3 has 11 amino acids. With 7 bases removed from V and 3 bases from J, the gap between germline ends came to 6 bases. CDR1 and CDR2 from the germline V gene are MGHRA and YSYEKL. The CDR3 loop is CASKRDTEAFF. The CDR3 DNA is TGCGCCAGCAAGAGGGACACTGAAGCTTTCTTT.

The J gene is TRBJ1-1, the V gene TRBV28; D remains ambiguous. The ends were cut back, 7 bases at V and 5 bases at J, with 14 bases in the middle. The germline CDR1 and CDR2 sequences are MDHEN and SYDVKM. The CDR3 runs 13 residues. The CDR3, as DNA: TGTGCCAGCAAACTCGGAAGGGAAACTGAAGCTTTCTTT. Residues: CASKLGRETEAFF.

The DNA for the CDR3 is TGTGCCAGCAGTTCTCCGGGACAGGGGGTAGAGACTGAAGCTTTCTTT. This translates into CASSSPGQGVETEAFF. The chain links TRBV27 to TRBJ1-1; 11 nucleotides line up with TRBD1. This CDR3 region has 16 residues. Per the germline V gene, CDR1 is MNHEY and CDR2 is SMNVEV (reference sequence). J was trimmed by 5 bases and V by 4 bases; bases with no gene match: 9.

The chain combines TRBV14 with TRBJ2-5; D remains ambiguous. Trimming took off 1 base at V and 5 bases at J, with 8 bases between the two ends. This CDR3 region has 13 residues. CDR1 and CDR2 (germline): SGHDN, FVKESK. CDR3 residues: CASSQASRETQYF. The CDR3 bases are TGTGCCAGCAGCCAAGCGAGTAGGGAGACCCAGTACTTC.

The sample holds one count of this clone. The rearrangement links TRBV18 to TRBJ2-7; a possible D gene is TRBD1 (7 bases). Germline loops: CDR1 KGHSH, CDR2 LQKENI. Trimming removed 5 bases from V and 7 bases from J, with 12 bases in between. The CDR3 covers 12 residues. The CDR3 spells CASSNRGGEQYF. As DNA, the CDR3 is TGTGCCAGCTCAAACAGGGGAGGAGAGCAGTACTTC. Using reference TRBV18 and TRBJ2-7 for the parts outside the CDR3, the full variable domain is NAGVMQNPRHLVRRRGQEARLRCSPMKGHSHVYWYRQLPEEGLKFMVYLQKENIIDESGMPKERFSAEFPKEGPSILRIQQVVRGDSAAYFCASSNRGGEQYFGPGTRLTVT.

This clone appeared once. The chain has TRBV9 and TRBJ1-1; D not certain. CDR3 length: 12 amino acids. From germline, CDR1 is SGDLS and CDR2 YYNGEE. The ends were cut back, 3 bases at V and 6 bases at J, with 9 bases in the middle. The CDR3 region is CASSGSSPEAFF. Written as DNA, the CDR3 is TGTGCCAGCAGCGGCTCATCGCCTGAAGCTTTCTTT.